The 30 T cell receptor beta chains in this list originate from one sample, sequenced in a study of cytomegalovirus exposure and HLA in healthy donors. It was with 60 Vbeta and 13 Jbeta primers that the PCR ran. The data were produced by immunoSEQ multiplex PCR, yet TCRdb's version contains in-frame clones alone and is incomplete. The sample records over 100,000 clones, about 73% being singletons. The sample was PBMCs. The receptors derive from a woman under 40 in good health and CMV-seropositive.

The rearrangement uses TRBV7-2 and TRBJ2-5; 10 positions agree with TRBD1. The CDR3 is 16 residues long. V was pared by 4 bases and J by 5 bases, with 10 bases of the junction left unmatched. Germline V gene data show CDR1 as SGHTA and CDR2 as FQGNSA. The CDR3 region has the DNA TGTGCCAGCAGCTCCCCCGGGACAGGGGAGTCGGAGACCCAGTACTTC. Amino acid sequence: CASSSPGTGESETQYF.

As DNA, the CDR3 is TGCGCCAGCAGCCTATTTAGGCCCGGGGGGAGCTCCTATAATTCACCCCTCCACTTT. Translating gives CASSLFRPGGSSYNSPLHF. This chain links TRBV4-1 with TRBJ1-6; possibly TRBD1 for D (5 bases). V lost 4 bases and J lost 0, with 19 bases in between. The V gene's germline CDR1 is MGHRA and CDR2 YSYEKL. The CDR3 loop spans 19 amino acids.

This rearrangement joins TRBV2 to TRBJ2-5; no reliable D call. Looked up from germline, CDR1 is SNHLY and CDR2 is FYNNEI. The CDR3 contains 11 residues. The V gene lost 7 bases and the J gene lost 3 bases, with 6 bases spanning the gap. CDR3 in amino acids: CASIREETQYF. The CDR3 region has the DNA TGTGCCAGCATACGGGAAGAGACCCAGTACTTC.

V is TRBV30 and J is TRBJ1-6; TRBD1 matches at 7 bases. Trimming took 0 bases from V and 5 from J; bases not matched to a gene: 7. This CDR3 region has 16 residues. CDR1 is GTSNPN, CDR2 SVGIG, per germline (reference sequence). The CDR3 here is CAWSVEGAPHNSPLHF. Here the CDR3 DNA reads TGTGCCTGGAGTGTAGAGGGGGCCCCCCATAATTCACCCCTCCACTTT.

J is TRBJ2-7 and V is TRBV5-1; a weak D match, TRBD1 (6 bases). The germline V gene encodes CDR1 SGHRS and CDR2 YFSETQ. Between the trimmed V and J ends, which lost 0 bases and 5 bases, there was a span of 15 bases. There are 15 residues in the CDR3. DNA of the CDR3: TGCGCCAGCAGCTTGGCTTTACAGGGTTTGGACGAGCAGTACTTC. As protein: CASSLALQGLDEQYF.

The V and J genes are TRBV4-2 and TRBJ2-7, with 9 bases identical to TRBD1. J gave up 2 bases and V 4 bases, and 6 bases lay outside the gene matches. The V gene's germline CDR1 is LGHNA and CDR2 YNFKEQ. The CDR3 runs to 15 residues. The CDR3 sequence is CASSLSRTGAYEQYF. CDR3 nucleotide sequence: TGTGCCAGCAGCCTTAGTAGGACAGGGGCCTACGAGCAGTACTTC.

This clone has more than one count but fewer than ten. This chain joins TRBV14 and TRBJ1-2, with D possibly matching TRBD1 (6 bases). Per the germline V gene, CDR1 is SGHDN and CDR2 is FVKESK. Trimming pared 1 base from V and 8 bases from J, leaving 17 bases between. The CDR3 is 15 amino acids. This CDR3 reads CASSQVGGPPGGYTF. The CDR3 nucleotides are TGTGCCAGCAGCCAAGTGGGGGGGCCCCCTGGGGGCTACACCTTC. The full variable domain, its missing parts supplied by reference TRBV14 and TRBJ1-2, is EAGVTQFPSHSVIEKGQTVTLRCDPISGHDNLYWYRRVMGKEIKFLLHFVKESKQDESGMPNNRFLAERTGGTYSTLKVQPAELEDSGVYFCASSQVGGPPGGYTFGSGTRLTVV.

The chain has TRBV16 and TRBJ1-4, with 7 bases aligning to TRBD1. V was pared by 2 bases and J by 7 bases, with 10 bases of the junction left unmatched. The CDR3 contains 16 residues. The germline gives CDR1 KGHSY, CDR2 FQNENV. The CDR3 DNA sequence: TGTGCCAGCAGCCAACTTGTAGCGACAGGGAGTGAAAAACTGTTTTTT. Translating gives CASSQLVATGSEKLFF.

The CDR3 is CASSGGMGTEAFF. The CDR3 DNA sequence: TGTGCCAGCTCAGGGGGCATGGGCACTGAAGCTTTCTTT. The chain links TRBV18 to TRBJ1-1, with TRBD1 as a possible D gene (6 bases). The length of the CDR3 is 13 residues. The V end was cut by 5 bases, the J end by 4 bases, with 11 bases between. The germline gives CDR1 KGHSH, CDR2 LQKENI.

This chain uses TRBV14 with TRBJ2-7, with D perhaps TRBD1 (6 bases). Germline CDR1 reads SGHDN; CDR2 reads FVKESK. Trimming removed 1 base from V and 2 bases from J, with 12 bases in between. CDR3 length: 15 residues. As DNA, the CDR3 is TGTGCCAGCAGCCAAGGGTGGACAGCCCCCTACGAGCAGTACTTC. It yields the protein CASSQGWTAPYEQYF.

The chain carries TRBV7-9 and TRBJ1-2, with no clear D. V was trimmed by 0 bases and J by 0 bases, leaving 8 bases between them. This CDR3 has 15 amino acids. CDR1 and CDR2 (germline): SEHNR, FQNEAQ (reference sequence). CDR3 nucleotides: TGTGCCAGCAGCTTAGCGGAGTTAGCTAACTATGGCTACACCTTC. It codes for CASSLAELANYGYTF.

V gene TRBV4-3 combines with J gene TRBJ1-2; 7 positions agree with TRBD1. This CDR3 comprises 12 residues. Germline trimming cut 5 bases from V and 10 bases from J; bases unmatched to any gene: 7. Per germline, CDR1 LGHNA and CDR2 YSLEER. The CDR3 DNA follows: TGCGCCAGCAGCAGGCAGGGGGGAATCTACACCTTC. It translates to CASSRQGGIYTF.

The V and J genes are TRBV15 and TRBJ2-7; D gene unclear. V gave up 3 bases and J gave up 3 bases, with 9 bases separating them. The germline V gene has CDR1 LNHNV and CDR2 YYDKDF (reference sequence). The CDR3 totals 13 residues. CDR3 amino acids: CATSSANSYEQYF. The DNA of the CDR3 is TGTGCCACCAGCAGCGCCAACAGCTACGAGCAGTACTTC.

The V gene is TRBV9, the J gene TRBJ2-3; no firm D call. This CDR3 contains 14 residues. V gave up 0 bases and J gave up 1 base, with 6 bases separating them. The germline CDR1 and CDR2 sequences are SGDLS and YYNGEE. The DNA of the CDR3 is TGTGCCAGCAGCGTAGATTCAGGCACAGATACGCAGTATTTT. As protein: CASSVDSGTDTQYF.

The chain recombines TRBV28 with TRBJ1-5, with unresolved D. Germline CDR1 is MDHEN and CDR2 is SYDVKM. V lost 3 bases and J lost 5, with 5 bases in between. This CDR3 spans 12 amino acids. The CDR3 DNA follows: TGTGCCAGCAGTTTCCTCCATCAGCCCCAGCATTTT. Amino acid sequence: CASSFLHQPQHF.

This clone has a handful of counts. The CDR3, as DNA: TGTGCCAGCAGGACCGGAATGAGGGACAGGGACGGCGGGGCCAACGTCCTGACTTTC. Protein: CASRTGMRDRDGGANVLTF. The V and J genes are TRBV28 and TRBJ2-6; 9 nucleotides match TRBD1. The ends lost 6 bases at V and 4 bases at J; junction bases unmatched: 16. Germline V gives CDR1 MDHEN, CDR2 SYDVKM. The CDR3 loop spans 19 amino acids.

The gene calls are TRBV7-9 and TRBJ2-3; the D gene is possibly TRBD2 (6 bases). In germline, CDR1 is SEHNR, CDR2 FQNEAQ (reference sequence). The CDR3 spans 14 residues. The V end lost 6 bases, the J end lost 1 base, and 11 bases lay between the germline ends. The CDR3 region has the DNA TGTGCCAGCAGTATTGGGACTCGCACAGATACGCAGTATTTT. It specifies CASSIGTRTDTQYF.

V and J are TRBV5-3 and TRBJ2-5, with D perhaps TRBD1 (6 bases). TRBV5-3 belongs to the ORF category, with a function that is uncertain. This CDR3 contains 14 residues. Trimming pared 4 bases from V and 1 base from J, leaving 11 bases between. CDR3 coding DNA: TGTGCCAGAAGCCTACGGACAGTCCAAGAGACCCAGTACTTC. Its translation: CARSLRTVQETQYF.

This clone was picked up a small number of times. The rearrangement links TRBV4-3 to TRBJ1-5; 9 bases match TRBD1. Germline-derived CDR1 and CDR2 are LGHNA and YSLEER. The CDR3 runs to 17 residues. Trimming cost V 0 bases and J 2 bases; bases outside gene matches: 5. The chain's CDR3 is CASSQDHRGRGNQPQHF. CDR3 DNA sequence: TGCGCCAGCAGCCAAGATCACAGGGGGCGAGGCAATCAGCCCCAGCATTTT.

The CDR3 sequence is CASSDGDTGELFF. In DNA, the CDR3 is TGTGCCAGCAGTGATGGAGACACCGGGGAGCTGTTTTTT. The J gene is TRBJ2-2, the V gene TRBV25-1, with D uncertain. The CDR3 has 13 residues. The germline V and J ends were trimmed by 3 bases and 3 bases, with 5 bases remaining between them. Germline V gene sequence: CDR1 MGHDK, CDR2 SYGVNS.

The chain carries TRBV18 and TRBJ2-1; 8 bases fit TRBD1. This CDR3 is built from 15 residues. V lost 5 bases, J lost 2 bases, and 5 bases stayed unmatched. The germline CDR1 and CDR2 sequences are KGHSH and LQKENI. The chain's CDR3 is CASSTDRGAYNEQFF. The CDR3 DNA reads as TGTGCCAGCTCAACCGACAGGGGCGCCTACAATGAGCAGTTCTTC.

In the case of this clone: The same CDR3 arises from other DNA sequences in this sample as well. The chain joins TRBV28 to TRBJ2-2; D possibly corresponds to TRBD1 (5 bases). The CDR3 is 14 amino acids. The germline V and J ends were trimmed by 4 bases and 1 base, with 7 bases remaining between them. Looked up from germline, CDR1 is MDHEN and CDR2 is SYDVKM. The CDR3 DNA is TGTGCCAGCAGTTCAGGACAGAACACCGGGGAGCTGTTTTTT. It codes for CASSSGQNTGELFF.

V usage is TRBV2 and J usage is TRBJ1-5, with TRBD1 matching 9 bases. Germline V gene data show CDR1 as SNHLY and CDR2 as FYNNEI. J lost 1 base, V lost 9 bases, and 19 bases had no gene match. The CDR3 extends over 19 amino acids. CDR3 loop: CASRAGTGYWDLSNQPQHF. CDR3 in DNA: TGTGCCAGTAGAGCCGGGACAGGGTATTGGGACCTGAGCAATCAGCCCCAGCATTTT.

The chain recombines TRBV13 with TRBJ2-5; 12 positions match TRBD2. The closer fit of TRBJ2-7 to the DNA end suggests the J call may be wrong. The CDR3 covers 16 residues. Germline V gives CDR1 PRHDT, CDR2 FYEKMQ (reference sequence). CDR3 in DNA: TGTGCCAGCAGCTCCTGGACTAGCGGGGCCTCCTACGAGCAGTACTTC. Translating it yields CASSSWTSGASYEQYF.

This clone was counted a single time. The chain carries TRBV27 and TRBJ2-3; D is perhaps TRBD1 (6 bases). The V gene's germline CDR1 is MNHEY and CDR2 SMNVEV (reference sequence). With 7 bases removed from V and 5 bases from J, the gap between germline ends came to 13 bases. This CDR3 region has 13 residues. The CDR3 reads CASTYQGGDTQYF. The CDR3 region has the DNA TGTGCCAGCACCTACCAAGGGGGAGATACGCAGTATTTT.

This clone was observed a few times. The V gene is TRBV5-1, the J gene TRBJ2-3, with 15 positions matching TRBD2. CDR1 is SGHRS and CDR2 is YFSETQ in the germline V gene. V was pared by 4 bases and J by 0 bases, with 3 bases of the junction left unmatched. The CDR3 runs 17 residues. CDR3 DNA: TGCGCCAGCAGCCTTGGGACTAGCGGGGGGAGCACAGATACGCAGTATTTT. It yields the protein CASSLGTSGGSTDTQYF.

The genes are TRBV6-4 and TRBJ2-3, with D possibly matching TRBD2 (6 bases). The CDR3 extends over 14 amino acids. Trimming cost V 5 bases and J 3 bases, with 12 bases left between them. Germline V CDR1 and CDR2: MRHNA, SNTAGT. CDR3 region: CASSLLAGTDTQYF. In nucleotides, the CDR3 is TGTGCCAGCAGTCTACTAGCCGGGACAGATACGCAGTATTTT.

The chain is built from TRBV6-6 and TRBJ2-7; tentative D call: TRBD2 (5 bases). The CDR3 extends over 13 amino acids. CDR1 and CDR2 (germline): MNHNY, SVGAGI (reference sequence). The V and J ends lost 4 bases and 7 bases respectively, with 14 bases between them. CDR3 bases: TGTGCCAGCAGTTTTGGATCCTCGGGGGAGCAGTACTTC. This encodes CASSFGSSGEQYF.

This clone was found once. The chain joins TRBV6-5 to TRBJ1-2; no definite D call. Germline V gene sequence: CDR1 MNHEY, CDR2 SVGAGI. V lost 4 bases and J 2 bases, leaving 17 bases between the germline ends. The CDR3 is 16 amino acids. The CDR3 DNA reads as TGTGCCAGCAGTTCCCCACCGGGAGTGCTAAACTATGGCTACACCTTC. Translation: CASSSPPGVLNYGYTF.

This clone was counted a single time. The gene calls are TRBV28 and TRBJ2-7, with a weak D call TRBD1 (6 bases). In germline, CDR1 is MDHEN, CDR2 SYDVKM. V shed 3 bases and J shed 12 bases, with 21 bases lying between them. The CDR3 extends over 14 amino acids. CDR3 amino acids: CASSFQPTGRTLYF. CDR3 bases: TGTGCCAGCAGTTTTCAACCTACAGGGCGGACACTGTACTTC.